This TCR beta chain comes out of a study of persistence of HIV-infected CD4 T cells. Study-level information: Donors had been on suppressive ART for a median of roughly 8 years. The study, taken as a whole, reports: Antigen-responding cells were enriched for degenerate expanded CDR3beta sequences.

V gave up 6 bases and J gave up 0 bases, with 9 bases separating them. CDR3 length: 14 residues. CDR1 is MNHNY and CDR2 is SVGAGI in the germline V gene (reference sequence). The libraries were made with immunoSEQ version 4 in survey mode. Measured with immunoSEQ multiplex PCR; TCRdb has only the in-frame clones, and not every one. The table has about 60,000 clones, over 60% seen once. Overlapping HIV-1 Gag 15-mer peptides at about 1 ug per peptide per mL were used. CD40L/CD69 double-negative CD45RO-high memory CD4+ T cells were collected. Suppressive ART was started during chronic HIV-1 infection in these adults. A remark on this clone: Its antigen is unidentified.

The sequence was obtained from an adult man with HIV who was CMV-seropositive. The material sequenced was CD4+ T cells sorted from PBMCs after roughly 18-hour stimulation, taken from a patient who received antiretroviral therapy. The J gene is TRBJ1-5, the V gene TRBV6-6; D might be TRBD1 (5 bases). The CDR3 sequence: CASRHRNSNQPQHF. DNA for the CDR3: TGTGCCAGCAGACACAGGAATAGCAATCAGCCCCAGCATTTT.